This T cell receptor (beta chain) was recovered during a study of shared clonotypes between healthy human individuals. The protocol was immunoSEQ multiplex PCR, while the TCRdb copy is restricted to in-frame clones and leaves out a portion. Seen here are about 680,000 clones, about 91% observed once, and the top ten hold approximately 24%. Germline assignment: CDR1 MNHEY and CDR2 SMNVEV (reference sequence). CDR3 length: 16 residues. The J segment lost 3 bases and the V segment lost 5 bases, leaving 11 bases of the junction unmatched. Only CD45RO-negative cells positively selected for CCR7 counted as naive CD8 cells, so terminally differentiated effector memory CD45RA+ cells were excluded.

The sample consisted of naive CD8+ T cells sorted from blood. The chain is built from TRBV27 and TRBJ2-7; 9 nucleotides agree with TRBD2. The clonotype originates from a man aged 25 to 45 in good health. The CDR3 loop is CASSQRLAVIGYEQYF. In DNA, the CDR3 is TGTGCCAGCAGTCAAAGACTAGCGGTTATTGGCTACGAGCAGTACTTC.